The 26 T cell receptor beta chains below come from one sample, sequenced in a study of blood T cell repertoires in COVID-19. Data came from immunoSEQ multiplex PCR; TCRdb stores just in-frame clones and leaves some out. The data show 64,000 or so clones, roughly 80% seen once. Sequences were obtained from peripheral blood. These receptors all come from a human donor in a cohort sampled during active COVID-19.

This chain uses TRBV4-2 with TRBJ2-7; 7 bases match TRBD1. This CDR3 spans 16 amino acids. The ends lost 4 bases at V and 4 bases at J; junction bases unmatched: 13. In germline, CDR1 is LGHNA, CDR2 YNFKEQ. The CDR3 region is CASSRRGTQGRYEQYF. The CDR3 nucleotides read TGTGCCAGCAGCCGAAGAGGTACACAGGGGAGATACGAGCAGTACTTC.

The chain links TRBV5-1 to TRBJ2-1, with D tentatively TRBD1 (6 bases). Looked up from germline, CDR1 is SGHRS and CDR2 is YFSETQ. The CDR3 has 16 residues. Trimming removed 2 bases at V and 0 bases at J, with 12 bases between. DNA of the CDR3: TGCGCCAGCAGCTTAACAGGGACGAGCTCCTACAATGAGCAGTTCTTC. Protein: CASSLTGTSSYNEQFF.

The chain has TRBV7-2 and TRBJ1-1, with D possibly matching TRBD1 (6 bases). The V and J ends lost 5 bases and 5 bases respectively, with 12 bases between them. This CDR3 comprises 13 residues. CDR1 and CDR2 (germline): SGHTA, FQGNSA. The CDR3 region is CASSPTGRTEAFF. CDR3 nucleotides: TGTGCCAGCAGCCCTACAGGGAGAACTGAAGCTTTCTTT.

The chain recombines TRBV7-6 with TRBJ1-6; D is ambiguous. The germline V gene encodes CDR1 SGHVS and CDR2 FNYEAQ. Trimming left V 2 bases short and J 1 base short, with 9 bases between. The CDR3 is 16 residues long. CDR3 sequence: CASSLIPGSYNSPLHF. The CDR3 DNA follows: TGTGCCAGCAGCTTAATTCCGGGTTCCTATAATTCACCCCTCCACTTT.

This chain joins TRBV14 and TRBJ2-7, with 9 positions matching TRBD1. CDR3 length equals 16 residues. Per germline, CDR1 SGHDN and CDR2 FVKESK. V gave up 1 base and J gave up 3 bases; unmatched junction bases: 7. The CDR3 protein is CASSQVFRTGVYEQYF. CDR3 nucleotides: TGTGCCAGCAGCCAAGTTTTTCGGACAGGGGTCTACGAGCAGTACTTC.

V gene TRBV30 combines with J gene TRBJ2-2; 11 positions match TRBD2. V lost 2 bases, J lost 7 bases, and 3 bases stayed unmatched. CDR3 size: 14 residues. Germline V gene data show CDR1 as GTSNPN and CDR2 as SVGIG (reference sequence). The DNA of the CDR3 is TGTGCCTGGAGTCCTGGGACTAGCGGCGGGGAGCTGTTTTTT. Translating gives CAWSPGTSGGELFF.

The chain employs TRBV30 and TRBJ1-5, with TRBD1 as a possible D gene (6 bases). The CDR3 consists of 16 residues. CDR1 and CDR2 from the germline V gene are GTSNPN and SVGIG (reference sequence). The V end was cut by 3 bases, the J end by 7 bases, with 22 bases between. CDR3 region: CAWSPRGVGSGQPQHF. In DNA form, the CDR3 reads TGTGCCTGGAGCCCCAGGGGTGTAGGGAGTGGACAGCCCCAGCATTTT.

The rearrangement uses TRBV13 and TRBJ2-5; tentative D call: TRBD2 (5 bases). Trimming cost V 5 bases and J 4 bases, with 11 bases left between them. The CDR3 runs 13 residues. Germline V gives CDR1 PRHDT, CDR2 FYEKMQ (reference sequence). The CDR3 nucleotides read TGTGCCAGCAGCGTCCGGGAAGCAGAGACCCAGTACTTC. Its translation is CASSVREAETQYF.

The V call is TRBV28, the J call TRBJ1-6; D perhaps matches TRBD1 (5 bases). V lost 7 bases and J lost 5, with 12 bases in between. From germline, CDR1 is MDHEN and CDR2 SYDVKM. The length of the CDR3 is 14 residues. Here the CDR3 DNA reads TGTGCCAGCATCGGGGGGGGTAATAATTCACCCCTCCACTTT. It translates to CASIGGGNNSPLHF.

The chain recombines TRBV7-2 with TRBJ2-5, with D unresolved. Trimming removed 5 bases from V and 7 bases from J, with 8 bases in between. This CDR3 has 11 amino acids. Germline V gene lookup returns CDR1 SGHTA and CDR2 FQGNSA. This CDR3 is CASSVGGTQYF. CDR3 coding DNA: TGTGCCAGCAGCGTCGGCGGGACCCAGTACTTC.

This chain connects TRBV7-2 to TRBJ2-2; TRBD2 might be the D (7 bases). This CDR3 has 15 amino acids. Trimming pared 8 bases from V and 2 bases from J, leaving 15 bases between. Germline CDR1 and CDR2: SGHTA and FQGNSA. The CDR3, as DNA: TGTGCCAGCCGAGGGGGGGCGCCAAACACCGGGGAGCTGTTTTTT. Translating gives CASRGGAPNTGELFF. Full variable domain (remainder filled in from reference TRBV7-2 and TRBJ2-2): GAGVSQSPSNKVTEKGKDVELRCDPISGHTALYWYRQSLGQGLEFLIYFQGNSAPDKSGLPSDRFSAERTGGSVSTLTIQRTQQEDSAVYLCASRGGAPNTGELFFGEGSRLTVL.

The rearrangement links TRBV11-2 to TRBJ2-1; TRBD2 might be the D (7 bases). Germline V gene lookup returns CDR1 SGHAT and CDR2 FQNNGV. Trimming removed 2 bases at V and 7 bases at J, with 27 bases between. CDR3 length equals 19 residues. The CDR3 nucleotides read TGTGCCAGCAGCTTATTAAGGAGGGAAAGGGGGGGCAGCATAAATGAGCAGTTCTTC. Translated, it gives CASSLLRRERGGSINEQFF.

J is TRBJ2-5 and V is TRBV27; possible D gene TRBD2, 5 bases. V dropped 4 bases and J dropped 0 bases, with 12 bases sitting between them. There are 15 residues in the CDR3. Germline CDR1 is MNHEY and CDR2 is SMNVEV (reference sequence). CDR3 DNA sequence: TGTGCCAGCAGTTCGGGGATGAAGTACCAAGAGACCCAGTACTTC. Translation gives CASSSGMKYQETQYF.

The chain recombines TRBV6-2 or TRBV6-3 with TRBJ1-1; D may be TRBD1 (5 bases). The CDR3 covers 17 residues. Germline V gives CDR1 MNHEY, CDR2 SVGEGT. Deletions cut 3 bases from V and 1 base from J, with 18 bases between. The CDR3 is CASSYLHRDYENTEAFF. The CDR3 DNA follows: TGTGCCAGCAGTTATCTGCACCGGGACTATGAGAACACTGAAGCTTTCTTT.

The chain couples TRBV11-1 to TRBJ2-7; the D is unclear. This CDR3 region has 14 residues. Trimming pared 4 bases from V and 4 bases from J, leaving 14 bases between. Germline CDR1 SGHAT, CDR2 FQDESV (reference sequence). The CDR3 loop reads CASSSRPGGYEQYF. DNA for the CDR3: TGTGCCAGCAGCTCCCGACCGGGTGGGTACGAGCAGTACTTC.

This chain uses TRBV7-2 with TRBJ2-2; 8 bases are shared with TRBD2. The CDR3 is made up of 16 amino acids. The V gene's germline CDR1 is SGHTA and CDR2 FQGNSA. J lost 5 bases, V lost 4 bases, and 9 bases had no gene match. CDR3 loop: CASSSGGASRTGELFF. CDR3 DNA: TGTGCCAGCAGCTCCGGGGGGGCGAGTAGGACCGGGGAGCTGTTTTTT.

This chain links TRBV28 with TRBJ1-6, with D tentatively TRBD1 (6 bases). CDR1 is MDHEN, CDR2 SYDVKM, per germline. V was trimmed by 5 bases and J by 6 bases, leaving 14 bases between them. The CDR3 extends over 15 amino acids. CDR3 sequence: CASSRTGTLNSPLHF. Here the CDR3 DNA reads TGTGCCAGCAGTCGAACCGGGACACTTAATTCACCCCTCCACTTT.

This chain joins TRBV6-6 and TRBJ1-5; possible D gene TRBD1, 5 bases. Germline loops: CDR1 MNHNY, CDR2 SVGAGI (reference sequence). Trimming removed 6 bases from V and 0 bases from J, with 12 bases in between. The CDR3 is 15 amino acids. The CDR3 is CASSPAGYSNQPQHF. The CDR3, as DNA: TGTGCCAGCAGCCCCGCAGGGTATAGCAATCAGCCCCAGCATTTT.

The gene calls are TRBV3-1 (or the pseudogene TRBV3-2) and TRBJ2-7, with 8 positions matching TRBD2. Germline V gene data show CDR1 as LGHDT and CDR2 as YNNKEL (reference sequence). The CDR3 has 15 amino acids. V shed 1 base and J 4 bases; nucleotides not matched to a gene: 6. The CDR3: CASSQAPTSGYEQYF. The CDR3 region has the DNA TGTGCCAGCAGCCAAGCCCCCACTAGCGGATACGAGCAGTACTTC.

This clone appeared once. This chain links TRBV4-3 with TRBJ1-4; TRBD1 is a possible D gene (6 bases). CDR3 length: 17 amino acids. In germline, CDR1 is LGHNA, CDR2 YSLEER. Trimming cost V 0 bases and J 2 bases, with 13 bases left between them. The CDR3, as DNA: TGCGCCAGCAGCCAAGATGGGGGGGCGCCCACTAATGAAAAACTGTTTTTT. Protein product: CASSQDGGAPTNEKLFF.

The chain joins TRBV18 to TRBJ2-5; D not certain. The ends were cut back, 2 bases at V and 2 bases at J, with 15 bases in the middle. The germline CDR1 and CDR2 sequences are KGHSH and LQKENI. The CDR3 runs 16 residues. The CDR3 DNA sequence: TGTGCCAGCTCACCAGATGGCTACTATCAACAAGAGACCCAGTACTTC. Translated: CASSPDGYYQQETQYF.

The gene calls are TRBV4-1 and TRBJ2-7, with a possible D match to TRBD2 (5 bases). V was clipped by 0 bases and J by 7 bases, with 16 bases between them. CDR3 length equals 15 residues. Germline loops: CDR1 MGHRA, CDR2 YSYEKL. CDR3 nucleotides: TGCGCCAGCAGCCAAGATTGGGATCGAACGGGGGAGCAGTACTTC. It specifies CASSQDWDRTGEQYF.

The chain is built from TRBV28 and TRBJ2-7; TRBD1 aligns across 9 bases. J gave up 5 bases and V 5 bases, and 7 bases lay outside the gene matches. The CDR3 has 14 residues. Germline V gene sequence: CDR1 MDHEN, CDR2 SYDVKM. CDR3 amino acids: CASSHRDRDNEQYF. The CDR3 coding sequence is TGTGCCAGCAGTCACCGGGACAGGGATAACGAGCAGTACTTC. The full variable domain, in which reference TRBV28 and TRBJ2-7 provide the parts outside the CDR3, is DVKVTQSSRYLVKRTGEKVFLECVQDMDHENMFWYRQDPGLGLRLIYFSYDVKMKEKGDIPEGYSVSREKKERFSLILESASTNQTSMYLCASSHRDRDNEQYFGPGTRLTVT.

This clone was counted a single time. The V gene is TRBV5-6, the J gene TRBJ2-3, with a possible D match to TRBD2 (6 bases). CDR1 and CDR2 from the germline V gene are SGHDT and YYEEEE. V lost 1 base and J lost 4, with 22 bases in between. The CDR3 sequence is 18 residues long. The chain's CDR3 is CASSLYGGDELVSDTQYF. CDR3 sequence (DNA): TGTGCCAGCAGCTTGTACGGAGGGGACGAACTAGTTTCAGATACGCAGTATTTT.

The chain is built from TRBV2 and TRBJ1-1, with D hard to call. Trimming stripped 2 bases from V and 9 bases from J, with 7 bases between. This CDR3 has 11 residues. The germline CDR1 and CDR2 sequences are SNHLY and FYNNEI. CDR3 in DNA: TGTGCCAGCAGTGAAACGGGTAAAGCTTTCTTT. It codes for CASSETGKAFF.

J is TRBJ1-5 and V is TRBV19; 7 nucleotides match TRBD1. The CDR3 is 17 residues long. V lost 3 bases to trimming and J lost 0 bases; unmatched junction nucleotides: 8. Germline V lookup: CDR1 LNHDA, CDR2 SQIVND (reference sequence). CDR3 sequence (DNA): TGTGCCAGTAGTATTATCGGGACAGATTATAGCAATCAGCCCCAGCATTTT. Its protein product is CASSIIGTDYSNQPQHF.